This is a list of T cell receptor beta chains from one sample in a study of T cell changes during pregnancy in multiple sclerosis. Some clones are missing from TCRdb's copy, which holds only in-frame ones; the method was immunoSEQ multiplex PCR. The table includes under 55,000 clones, 80% to 95% detected once. The material sequenced was CD4+ T cells from peripheral blood mononuclear cells, taken after pregnancy. These receptors originate from a female donor in good health, enrolled as a control in a pregnancy study. Both conserved end residues are part of each CDR3.

v_gene: TRBV5-1; j_gene: TRBJ2-7; CDR3aa: CASTLTSGRAPYEQYF
v_gene: TRBV7-9; j_gene: TRBJ2-5; CDR3aa: CASTGLAGQETQYF
v_gene: TRBV5-3; j_gene: TRBJ2-7; CDR3aa: CARSLLRMGQYF
v_gene: TRBV6-6; j_gene: TRBJ2-7; CDR3aa: CASSLYRGYGYEQYF
v_gene: TRBV29-1; j_gene: TRBJ2-3; CDR3aa: CSATSSTDTQYF
v_gene: TRBV7-2; j_gene: TRBJ1-1; CDR3aa: CASSPTGRNTEAFF
v_gene: TRBV29-1; j_gene: TRBJ2-3; CDR3aa: CSVAPLAGKLTDTQYF
v_gene: TRBV6-1; j_gene: TRBJ2-2; CDR3aa: CASTRWGRTGELFF
v_gene: TRBV6-5; j_gene: TRBJ2-3; CDR3aa: CASSYSGAGVADTQYF
v_gene: TRBV7-3; j_gene: TRBJ2-3; CDR3aa: CASSLSARLADTQYF
v_gene: TRBV18; j_gene: TRBJ2-4; CDR3aa: CASSPVYQGLAKNIQYF
v_gene: TRBV5-1; j_gene: TRBJ2-1; CDR3aa: CASSEKPGLNNEQFF
v_gene: TRBV2; j_gene: TRBJ2-5; CDR3aa: CASSRDTTGETQYF
v_gene: TRBV28; j_gene: TRBJ2-2; CDR3aa: CASLGTLTGELFF
v_gene: TRBV28; j_gene: TRBJ2-2; CDR3aa: CASRLGGRISGRTTGELFF
v_gene: TRBV6-6; j_gene: TRBJ1-1; CDR3aa: CASSYLQSTEAFF
v_gene: TRBV28; j_gene: TRBJ2-2; CDR3aa: CASSFSEVLLAGELFF
v_gene: TRBV27; j_gene: TRBJ1-6; CDR3aa: CASSLGTGNSPLHF
v_gene: TRBV11-2; j_gene: TRBJ1-1; CDR3aa: CASSLAGGSNTEAFF
v_gene: TRBV5-1; j_gene: TRBJ1-4; CDR3aa: CASSLATGTFNEKLFF
v_gene: TRBV5-1; j_gene: TRBJ1-1; CDR3aa: CASSLAWSRQVGDTEAFF
v_gene: TRBV11-2; j_gene: TRBJ1-6; CDR3aa: CASSPDRVDNSPLHF
v_gene: TRBV2; j_gene: TRBJ1-5; CDR3aa: CASRYSTGVGQPQHF
v_gene: TRBV6-4; j_gene: TRBJ2-7; CDR3aa: CASRETGLSYEQYF
v_gene: TRBV9; j_gene: TRBJ2-1; CDR3aa: CASSVDSPPYNEQFF
v_gene: TRBV25-1; j_gene: TRBJ1-2; CDR3aa: CASSEYAARSGYTF
v_gene: TRBV19; j_gene: TRBJ2-3; CDR3aa: CASSIPPGAGVTDTQYF
v_gene: TRBV5-6; j_gene: TRBJ1-2; CDR3aa: CASSPDRTNYGYTF
v_gene: TRBV2; j_gene: TRBJ2-5; CDR3aa: CASSEASGGGETQYF
v_gene: TRBV27; j_gene: TRBJ2-3; CDR3aa: CASSLEGQGARATQYF
v_gene: TRBV5-4; j_gene: TRBJ2-3; CDR3aa: CASSLATTDTQYF
v_gene: TRBV5-1; j_gene: TRBJ2-3; CDR3aa: CASSPERRTDTQYF
v_gene: TRBV6-5; j_gene: TRBJ2-7; CDR3aa: CASSYSGASYDEQYF
v_gene: TRBV6-6; j_gene: TRBJ2-3; CDR3aa: CASGTSEDTQYF
v_gene: TRBV18; j_gene: TRBJ1-5; CDR3aa: CASSLLDSSNQPQHF
v_gene: TRBV25-1; j_gene: TRBJ2-7; CDR3aa: CASSEFRQGAEQYF
v_gene: TRBV7-8; j_gene: TRBJ1-2; CDR3aa: CASSLRQGNGYTF
v_gene: TRBV7-9; j_gene: TRBJ1-3; CDR3aa: CASSISGQGNANTIYF
v_gene: TRBV7-9; j_gene: TRBJ2-3; CDR3aa: CASSLGLAQDTQYF
v_gene: TRBV7-6; j_gene: TRBJ1-1; CDR3aa: CASSQRTGGRNTEAFF
v_gene: TRBV19; j_gene: TRBJ2-3; CDR3aa: CASSPRGLAATDTQYF
v_gene: TRBV21-1; j_gene: TRBJ2-7; CDR3aa: CASSKGGGYEQYF
v_gene: TRBV10-3; j_gene: TRBJ2-7; CDR3aa: CAIGEAALSYEQYF
v_gene: TRBV13; j_gene: TRBJ2-7; CDR3aa: CASSTGNSGEQYF
v_gene: TRBV5-1; j_gene: TRBJ2-1; CDR3aa: CASSSWGQRGGEQFF